The clone carrying this TCR beta chain is a singleton in its sample. Antigen specificity is unknown. Pooling of second doses given at about 4 or about 12 weeks was done. Data came from immunoSEQ multiplex PCR; TCRdb stores just in-frame clones and leaves some out. The sample has around 150,000 clones, roughly 90% seen once. The CDR3 runs to 16 residues. Per the germline V gene, CDR1 is MDHEN and CDR2 is SYDVKM. Deletions cut 1 base from V and 6 bases from J, with 13 bases between. This sample is drawn from a study of T cell responses to AZD1222 COVID-19 vaccine. Points from the study as a whole: Of spike-specific TCRs, nearly half reportedly target regions left unmutated in variants. It was only 6 or 7 AZD1222 recipients who were seropositive at baseline.

The sequence was collected from an adult who received the AZD1222 COVID-19 vaccine. V usage is TRBV28 and J usage is TRBJ1-6; D is uncertain. Sequencing used peripheral blood, obtained 28 days after the second AZD1222 dose. The CDR3 nucleotides are TGTGCCAGCAGTTTATCATCGGATAATTCTAATTCACCCCTCCACTTT. It yields the protein CASSLSSDNSNSPLHF.